This TCR beta chain comes out of a study of tumor T cells in aggressive B-cell lymphoma. V gave up 7 bases and J gave up 5 bases, with 18 bases separating them. The germline CDR1 and CDR2 sequences are MDHEN and SYDVKM. This CDR3 comprises 14 residues. The table came from immunoSEQ multiplex PCR; TCRdb's copy has only in-frame clones and leaves some out. Of about 4,900 clones detected, 87% appear once; the ten largest clones hold more than 2.5%. The clonotype comes from an adult with diffuse large B cell lymphoma. The chain couples TRBV28 to TRBJ2-7; D perhaps matches TRBD2 (6 bases). Sequenced material: tumor tissue. As DNA, the CDR3 is TGTGCCAGCAAAGGCTTCGAAGGGAGGAACGAGCAGTACTTC. This sequence encodes CASKGFEGRNEQYF.